This TCR beta chain was documented in a study of vaccination and CD4 T cells after COVID-19. Study as a whole: Two of the convalescents were Hispanic, and the group consisted of six males and four females. Vaccination of participants consisted of two doses of either BNT162b2 or mRNA-1273 vaccine. Study outcomes and limitations: Sampling was limited to relatively few convalescent patients, with no early post-infection timepoints studied.

Germline V gene data show CDR1 as SGHAT and CDR2 as FQNNGV. Germline trimming cut 5 bases from V and 2 bases from J; bases unmatched to any gene: 7. The CDR3 sequence is 16 residues long. As regards this clonotype: Its antigen remains unidentified.

TCRdb called the PCR reads again in MiXCR, with one record for every CDR3 protein. Counted here are about 19,000 distinct CDR3 sequences, roughly 60% occurring once; the ten biggest clones make up over 1%. The receptor was isolated from a human donor who had recovered from COVID-19. Sample: CD4+ T cells from blood, taken before SARS-CoV-2 vaccination. V gene TRBV11-2 combines with J gene TRBJ2-5, with 11 nucleotides matching TRBD1. The CDR3 nucleotides read TGTGCCAGCAGCCCCGGGACAGGGGGATCACAAGAGACCCAGTACTTC. Translation: CASSPGTGGSQETQYF. Full variable domain (outside the CDR3, taken from reference TRBV11-2 and TRBJ2-5): EAGVAQSPRYKIIEKRQSVAFWCNPISGHATLYWYQQILGQGPKLLIQFQNNGVVDDSQLPKDRFSAERLKGVDSTLKIQPAKLEDSAVYLCASSPGTGGSQETQYFGPGTRLLVL.